Sequencing of this TCR beta chain was carried out in a study of identical twins. This clonotype appeared many times. The target antigen is unknown. CDR3 length equals 16 residues. V was pared by 0 bases and J by 0 bases, with 11 bases between. One entry per CDR3 protein, called by TCRdb with MiXCR from the 5' RACE reads. The sample yields approximately 300,000 distinct CDR3 sequences, more than 8% seen once. Findings and limits, study-wide: Within beta out-of-frame sequences, the excess sharing observed between twins was weaker.

These sequences were also reported in another study, on yellow fever vaccine responses in identical twins.

This sequence originates from a woman younger than 35 in good health. The sequencing input was CD8+ T cells sorted from blood. This rearrangement joins TRBV12-3 or TRBV12-4 to TRBJ1-1; D may be TRBD1 (5 bases). The CDR3 DNA sequence: TGTGCCAGCAGTTTAGCGTTCTACAGGATGAACACTGAAGCTTTCTTT. This codes for CASSLAFYRMNTEAFF.